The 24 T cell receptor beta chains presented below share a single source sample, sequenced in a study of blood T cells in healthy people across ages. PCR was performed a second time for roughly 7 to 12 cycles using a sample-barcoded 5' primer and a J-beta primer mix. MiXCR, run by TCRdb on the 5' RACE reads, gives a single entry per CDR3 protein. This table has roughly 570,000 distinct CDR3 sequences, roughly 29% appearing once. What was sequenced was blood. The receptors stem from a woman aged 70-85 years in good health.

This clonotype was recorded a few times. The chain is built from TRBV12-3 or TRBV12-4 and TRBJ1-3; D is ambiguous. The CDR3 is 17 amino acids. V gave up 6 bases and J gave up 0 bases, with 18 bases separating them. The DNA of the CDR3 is TGTGCCAGCAGGGGCCCTGCAAAAGACGGCTCTGGAAACACCATATATTTT. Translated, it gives CASRGPAKDGSGNTIYF.

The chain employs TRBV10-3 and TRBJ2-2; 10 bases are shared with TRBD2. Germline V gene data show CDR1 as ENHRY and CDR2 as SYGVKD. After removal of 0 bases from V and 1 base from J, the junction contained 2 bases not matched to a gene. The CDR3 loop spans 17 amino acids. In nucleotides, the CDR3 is TGTGCCATCAGTGAGTCAGCGGGGGGGCGGAACACCGGGGAGCTGTTTTTT. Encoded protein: CAISESAGGRNTGELFF.

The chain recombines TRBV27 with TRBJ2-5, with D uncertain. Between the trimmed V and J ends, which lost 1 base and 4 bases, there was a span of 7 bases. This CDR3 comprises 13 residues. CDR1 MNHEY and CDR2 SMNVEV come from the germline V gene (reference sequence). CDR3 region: CASSLYGRETQYF. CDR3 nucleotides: TGTGCCAGCAGTTTATACGGTCGAGAGACCCAGTACTTC.

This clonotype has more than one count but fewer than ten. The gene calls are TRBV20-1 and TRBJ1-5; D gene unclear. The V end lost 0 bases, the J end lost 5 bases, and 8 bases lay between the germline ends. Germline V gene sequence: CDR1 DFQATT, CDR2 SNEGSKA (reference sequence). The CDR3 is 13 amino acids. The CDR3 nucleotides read TGCAGTGCTAGAGATAGGTCGGATCAGCCCCAGCATTTT. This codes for CSARDRSDQPQHF.

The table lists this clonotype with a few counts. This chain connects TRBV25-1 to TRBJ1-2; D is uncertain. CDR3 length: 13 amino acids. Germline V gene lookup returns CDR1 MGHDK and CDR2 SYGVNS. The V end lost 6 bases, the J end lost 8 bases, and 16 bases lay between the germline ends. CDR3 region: CASRRSERGGYTF. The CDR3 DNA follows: TGTGCCAGCAGGCGCTCCGAGCGAGGAGGCTACACCTTC.

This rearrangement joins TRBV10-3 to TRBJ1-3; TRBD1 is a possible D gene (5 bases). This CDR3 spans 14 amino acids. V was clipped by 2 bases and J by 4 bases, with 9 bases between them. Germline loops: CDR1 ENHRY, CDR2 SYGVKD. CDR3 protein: CAISERDPGNTIYF. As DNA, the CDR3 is TGTGCCATCAGTGAGAGGGACCCGGGAAACACCATATATTTT.

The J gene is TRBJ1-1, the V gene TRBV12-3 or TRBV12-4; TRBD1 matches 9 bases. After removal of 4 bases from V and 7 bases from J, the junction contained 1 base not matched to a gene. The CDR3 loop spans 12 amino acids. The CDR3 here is CASSSDRGEAFF. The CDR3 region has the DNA TGTGCCAGCAGTTCGGACAGGGGTGAAGCTTTCTTT.

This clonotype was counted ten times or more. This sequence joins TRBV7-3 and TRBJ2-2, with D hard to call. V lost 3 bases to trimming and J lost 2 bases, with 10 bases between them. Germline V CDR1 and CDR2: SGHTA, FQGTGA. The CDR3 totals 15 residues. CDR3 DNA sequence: TGTGCCAGCAGCTTCTCTAGGGATAACACCGGGGAGCTGTTTTTT. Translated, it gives CASSFSRDNTGELFF.

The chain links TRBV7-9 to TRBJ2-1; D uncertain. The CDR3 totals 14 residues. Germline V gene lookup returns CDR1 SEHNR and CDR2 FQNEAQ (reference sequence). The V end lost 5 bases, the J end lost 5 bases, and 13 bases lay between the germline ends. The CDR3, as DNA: TGTGCCAGCAGCGAGAACGGGTTTAACAATGAGCAGTTCTTC. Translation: CASSENGFNNEQFF.

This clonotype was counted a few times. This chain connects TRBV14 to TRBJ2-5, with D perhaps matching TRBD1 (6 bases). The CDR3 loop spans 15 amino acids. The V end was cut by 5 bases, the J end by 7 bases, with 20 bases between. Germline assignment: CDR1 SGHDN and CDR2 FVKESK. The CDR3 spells CASSTTGPLGGTQYF. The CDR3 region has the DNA TGTGCCAGCAGCACGACAGGACCCCTCGGTGGGACCCAGTACTTC.

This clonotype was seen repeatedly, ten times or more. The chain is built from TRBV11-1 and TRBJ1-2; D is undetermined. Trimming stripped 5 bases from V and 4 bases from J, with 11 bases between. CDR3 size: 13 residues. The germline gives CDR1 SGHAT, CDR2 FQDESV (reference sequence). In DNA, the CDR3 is TGTGCCAGCAGCCCCATGGGCGTCTATGGCTACACCTTC. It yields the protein CASSPMGVYGYTF.

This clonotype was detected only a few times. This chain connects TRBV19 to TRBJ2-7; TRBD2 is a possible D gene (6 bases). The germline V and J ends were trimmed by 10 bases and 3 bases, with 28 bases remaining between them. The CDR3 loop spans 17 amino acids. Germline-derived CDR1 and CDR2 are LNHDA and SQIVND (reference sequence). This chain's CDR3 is CATRGGGRKGRSYEQYF. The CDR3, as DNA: TGTGCCACCCGCGGCGGAGGGAGGAAAGGTAGAAGCTACGAGCAGTACTTC.

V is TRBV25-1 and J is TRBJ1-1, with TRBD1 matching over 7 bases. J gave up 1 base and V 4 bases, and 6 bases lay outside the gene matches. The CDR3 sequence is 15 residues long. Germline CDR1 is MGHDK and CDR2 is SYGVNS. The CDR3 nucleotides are TGTGCCAGCAGTGGCCCGACAGGGCCGAACACTGAAGCTTTCTTT. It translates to CASSGPTGPNTEAFF.

CDR3 sequence: CASSSPRDRHPMGYTF. The DNA for the CDR3 is TGCGCCAGCAGCTCCCCCCGGGACAGGCATCCGATGGGCTACACCTTC. The chain employs TRBV4-1 and TRBJ1-2; TRBD1 matches 8 bases. The CDR3 totals 16 residues. The germline gives CDR1 MGHRA, CDR2 YSYEKL. V dropped 5 bases and J dropped 8; count of bases not matched to a gene: 16.

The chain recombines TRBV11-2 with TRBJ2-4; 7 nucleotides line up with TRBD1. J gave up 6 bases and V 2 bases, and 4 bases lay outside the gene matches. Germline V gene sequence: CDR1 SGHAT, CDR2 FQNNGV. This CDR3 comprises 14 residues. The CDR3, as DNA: TGTGCCAGCAGCTTACAAGGGGGCATAAACATTCAGTACTTC. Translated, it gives CASSLQGGINIQYF.

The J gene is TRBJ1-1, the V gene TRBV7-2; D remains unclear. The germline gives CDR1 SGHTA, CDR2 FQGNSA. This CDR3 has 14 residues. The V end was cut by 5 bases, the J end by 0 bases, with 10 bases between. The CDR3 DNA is TGTGCCAGCAGCCCACAGCTATTGAACACTGAAGCTTTCTTT. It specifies CASSPQLLNTEAFF.

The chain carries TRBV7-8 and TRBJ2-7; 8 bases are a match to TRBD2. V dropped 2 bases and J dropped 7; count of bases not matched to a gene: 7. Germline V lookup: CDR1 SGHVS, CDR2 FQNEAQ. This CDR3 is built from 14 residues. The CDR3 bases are TGTGCCAGCAGCTTAATTCGATCGGGAGGGGAGCAGTACTTC. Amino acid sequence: CASSLIRSGGEQYF.

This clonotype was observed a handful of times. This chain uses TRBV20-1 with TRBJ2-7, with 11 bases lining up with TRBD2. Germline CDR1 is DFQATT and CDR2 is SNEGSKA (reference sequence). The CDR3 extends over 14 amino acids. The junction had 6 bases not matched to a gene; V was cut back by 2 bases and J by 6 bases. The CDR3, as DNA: TGCAGTGCTAGACATAGCGGGGGGGCCGGCGAGCAGTACTTC. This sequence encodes CSARHSGGAGEQYF.

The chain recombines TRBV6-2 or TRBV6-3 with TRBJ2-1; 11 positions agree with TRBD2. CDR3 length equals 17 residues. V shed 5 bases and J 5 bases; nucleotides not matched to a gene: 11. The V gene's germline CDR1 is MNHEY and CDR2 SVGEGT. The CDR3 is CASSTQLSGGGNNEQFF. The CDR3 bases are TGTGCCAGCAGTACCCAACTTAGCGGGGGGGGGAACAATGAGCAGTTCTTC.

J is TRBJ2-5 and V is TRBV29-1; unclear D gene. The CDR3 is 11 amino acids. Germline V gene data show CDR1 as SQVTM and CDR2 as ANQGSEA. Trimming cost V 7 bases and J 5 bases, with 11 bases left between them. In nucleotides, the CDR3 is TGCAGCGCGATGACGGGTGAGACCCAGTACTTC. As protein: CSAMTGETQYF.

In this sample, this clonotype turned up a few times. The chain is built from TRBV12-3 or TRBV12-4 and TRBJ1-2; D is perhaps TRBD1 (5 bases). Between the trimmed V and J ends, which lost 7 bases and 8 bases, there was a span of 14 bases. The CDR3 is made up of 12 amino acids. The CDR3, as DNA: TGTGCCAGCACCGCCTCGGGGGTCGGCTACACCTTC. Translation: CASTASGVGYTF.

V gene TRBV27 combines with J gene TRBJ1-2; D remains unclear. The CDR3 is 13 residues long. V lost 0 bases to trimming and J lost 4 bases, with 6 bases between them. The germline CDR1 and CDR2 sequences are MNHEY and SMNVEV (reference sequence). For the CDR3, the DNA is TGTGCCAGCAGTTTATCGGGCTTCTATGGCTACACCTTC. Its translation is CASSLSGFYGYTF.

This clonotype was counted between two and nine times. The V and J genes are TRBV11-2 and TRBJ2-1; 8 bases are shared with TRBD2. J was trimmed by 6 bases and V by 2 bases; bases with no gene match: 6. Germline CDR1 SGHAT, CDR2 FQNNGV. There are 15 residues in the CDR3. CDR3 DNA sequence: TGTGCCAGCAGCTTAAGCGGGGGATCTGGCAATGAGCAGTTCTTC. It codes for CASSLSGGSGNEQFF.

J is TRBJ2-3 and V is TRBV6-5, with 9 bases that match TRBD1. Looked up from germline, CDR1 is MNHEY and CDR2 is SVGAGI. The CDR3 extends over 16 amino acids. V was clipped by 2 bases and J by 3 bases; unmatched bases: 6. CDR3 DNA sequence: TGTGCCAGCAGTTACCAGACAGGGGGAGGGACAGATACGCAGTATTTT. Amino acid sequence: CASSYQTGGGTDTQYF.